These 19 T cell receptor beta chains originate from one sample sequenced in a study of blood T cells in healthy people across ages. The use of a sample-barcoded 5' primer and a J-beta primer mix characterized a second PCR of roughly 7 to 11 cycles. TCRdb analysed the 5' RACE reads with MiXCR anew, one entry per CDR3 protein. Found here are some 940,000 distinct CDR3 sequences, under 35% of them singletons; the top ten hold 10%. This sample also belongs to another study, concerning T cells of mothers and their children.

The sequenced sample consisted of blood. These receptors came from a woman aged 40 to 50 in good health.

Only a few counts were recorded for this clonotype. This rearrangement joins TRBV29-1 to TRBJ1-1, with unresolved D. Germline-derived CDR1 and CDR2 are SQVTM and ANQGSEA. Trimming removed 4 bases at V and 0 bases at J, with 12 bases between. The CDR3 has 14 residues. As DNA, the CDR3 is TGCAGCGTTGTTTTGTTGGGCATGAACACTGAAGCTTTCTTT. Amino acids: CSVVLLGMNTEAFF.

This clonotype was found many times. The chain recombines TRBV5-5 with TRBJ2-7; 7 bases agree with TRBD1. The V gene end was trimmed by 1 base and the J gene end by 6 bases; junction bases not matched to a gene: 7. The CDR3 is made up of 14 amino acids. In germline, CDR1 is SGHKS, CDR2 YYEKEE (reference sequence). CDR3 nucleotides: TGTGCCAGCAGCTTGTGGACAGGTACTCTCGAGCAGTACTTC. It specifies CASSLWTGTLEQYF.

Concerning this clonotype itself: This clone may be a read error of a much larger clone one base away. This CDR3 is CASSYRAVSCNEQFF. DNA for the CDR3: TGTGCCAGCAGCTACCGAGCGGTTTCCTGCAATGAGCAGTTCTTC. The chain recombines TRBV7-2 with TRBJ2-1, with D possibly being TRBD2 (5 bases). The germline CDR1 and CDR2 sequences are SGHTA and FQGNSA. The CDR3 contains 15 residues.

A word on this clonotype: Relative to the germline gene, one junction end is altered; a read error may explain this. CDR3 in DNA: TGTGCCAGCAGTCCAAGGTTCTCAATCTCCTACGAGCGGTACTTC. Translating gives CASSPRFSISYERYF. The genes are TRBV28 and TRBJ2-7; D call uncertain. Germline V gene lookup returns CDR1 MDHEN and CDR2 SYDVKM. The CDR3 is 15 residues long.

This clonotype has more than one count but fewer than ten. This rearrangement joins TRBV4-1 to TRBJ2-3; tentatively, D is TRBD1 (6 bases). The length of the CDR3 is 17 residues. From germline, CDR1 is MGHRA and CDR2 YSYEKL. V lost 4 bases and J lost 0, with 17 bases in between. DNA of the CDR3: TGCGCCAGCAGCCGGACCTTCCGTAGGGGGAGCACAGATACGCAGTATTTT. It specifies CASSRTFRRGSTDTQYF.

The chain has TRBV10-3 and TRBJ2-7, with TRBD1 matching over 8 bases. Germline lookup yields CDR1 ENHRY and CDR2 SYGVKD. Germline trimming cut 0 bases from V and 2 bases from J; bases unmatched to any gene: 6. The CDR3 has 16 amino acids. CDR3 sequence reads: CAISESDRGGAYEQYF. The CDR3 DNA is TGTGCCATCAGTGAGTCTGACAGGGGCGGGGCCTACGAGCAGTACTTC.

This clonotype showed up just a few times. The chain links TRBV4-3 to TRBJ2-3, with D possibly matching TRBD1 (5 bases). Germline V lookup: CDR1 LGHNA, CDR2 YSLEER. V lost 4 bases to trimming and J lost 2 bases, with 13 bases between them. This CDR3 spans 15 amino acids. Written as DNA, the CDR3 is TGCGCCAGCAGCCGTGGACAAGAGCCCACAGATACGCAGTATTTT. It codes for CASSRGQEPTDTQYF.

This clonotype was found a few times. The CDR3 region is CASSPTSMGNEQFF. The DNA for the CDR3 is TGTGCCAGCAGTCCGACTAGCATGGGCAATGAGCAGTTCTTC. The chain couples TRBV7-3 to TRBJ2-1; 7 nucleotides line up with TRBD2. Germline values: CDR1 SGHTA, CDR2 FQGTGA. The CDR3 has 14 amino acids. The ends lost 6 bases at V and 6 bases at J; junction bases unmatched: 8.

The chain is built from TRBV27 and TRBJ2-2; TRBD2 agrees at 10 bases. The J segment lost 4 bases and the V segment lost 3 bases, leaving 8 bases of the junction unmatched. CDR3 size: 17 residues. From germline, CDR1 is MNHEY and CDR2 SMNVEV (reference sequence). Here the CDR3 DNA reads TGTGCCAGCAGTTTCTTCCCTAGCGGGGGCGGCACCGGGGAGCTGTTTTTT. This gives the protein CASSFFPSGGGTGELFF.

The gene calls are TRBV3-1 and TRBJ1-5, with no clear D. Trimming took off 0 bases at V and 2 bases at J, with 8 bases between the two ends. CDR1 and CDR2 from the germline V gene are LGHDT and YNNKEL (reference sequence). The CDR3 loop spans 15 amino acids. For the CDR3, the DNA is TGTGCCAGCAGCCAAGATCCGACGGGCAATCAGCCCCAGCATTTT. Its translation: CASSQDPTGNQPQHF.

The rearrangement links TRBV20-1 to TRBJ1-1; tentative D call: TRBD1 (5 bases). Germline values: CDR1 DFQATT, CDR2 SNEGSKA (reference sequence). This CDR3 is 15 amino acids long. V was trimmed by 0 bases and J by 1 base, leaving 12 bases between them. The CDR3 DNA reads TGCAGTGCTAGAGATAGCAACAGGCCGAACACTGAAGCTTTCTTT. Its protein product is CSARDSNRPNTEAFF.

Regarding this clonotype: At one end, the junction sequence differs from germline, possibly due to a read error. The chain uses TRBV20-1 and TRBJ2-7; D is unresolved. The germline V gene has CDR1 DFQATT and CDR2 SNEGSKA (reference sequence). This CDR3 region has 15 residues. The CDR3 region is CSARDDLGTAYKQYF. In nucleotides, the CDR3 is TGCAGTGCTAGAGATGACTTGGGCACAGCCTACAAGCAGTACTTC.

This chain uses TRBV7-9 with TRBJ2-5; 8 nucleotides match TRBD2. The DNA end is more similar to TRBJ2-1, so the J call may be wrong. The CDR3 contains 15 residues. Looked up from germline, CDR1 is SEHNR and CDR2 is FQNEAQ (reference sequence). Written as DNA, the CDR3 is TGTGCCAGCAGCTTAGCTCCGGGGAAGCGGGAGACCCAGTTCTTC. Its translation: CASSLAPGKRETQFF.

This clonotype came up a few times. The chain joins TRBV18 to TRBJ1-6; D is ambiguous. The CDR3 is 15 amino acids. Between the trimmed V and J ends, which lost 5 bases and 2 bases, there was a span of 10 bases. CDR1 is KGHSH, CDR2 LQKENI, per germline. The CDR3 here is CASSTEVTYNSPLHF. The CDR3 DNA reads TGTGCCAGCTCAACAGAGGTCACCTATAATTCACCCCTCCACTTT.

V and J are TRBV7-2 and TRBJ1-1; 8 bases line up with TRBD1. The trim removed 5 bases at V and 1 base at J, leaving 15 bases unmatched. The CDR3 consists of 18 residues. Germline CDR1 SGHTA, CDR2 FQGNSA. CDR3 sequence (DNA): TGTGCCAGCAGCCCATACCTGATGGCAGGGGGCAGGAACACTGAAGCTTTCTTT. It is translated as CASSPYLMAGGRNTEAFF. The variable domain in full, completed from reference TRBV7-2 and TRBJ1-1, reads GAGVSQSPSNKVTEKGKDVELRCDPISGHTALYWYRQSLGQGLEFLIYFQGNSAPDKSGLPSDRFSAERTGGSVSTLTIQRTQQEDSAVYLCASSPYLMAGGRNTEAFFGQGTRLTVV.

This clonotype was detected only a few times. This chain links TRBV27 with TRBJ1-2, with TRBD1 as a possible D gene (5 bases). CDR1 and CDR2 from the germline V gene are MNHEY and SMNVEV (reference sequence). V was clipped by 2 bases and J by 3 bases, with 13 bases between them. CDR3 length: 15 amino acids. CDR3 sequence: CASSLAGFRDYGYTF. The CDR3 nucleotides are TGTGCCAGCAGTTTAGCAGGGTTTCGGGACTATGGCTACACCTTC.

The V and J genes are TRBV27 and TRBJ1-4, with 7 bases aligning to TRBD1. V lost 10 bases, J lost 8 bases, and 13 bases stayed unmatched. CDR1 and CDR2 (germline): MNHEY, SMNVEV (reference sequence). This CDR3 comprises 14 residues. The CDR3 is CANSPRTGMEKLFF. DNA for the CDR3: TGTGCCAACAGCCCGCGGACAGGCATGGAAAAACTGTTTTTT.

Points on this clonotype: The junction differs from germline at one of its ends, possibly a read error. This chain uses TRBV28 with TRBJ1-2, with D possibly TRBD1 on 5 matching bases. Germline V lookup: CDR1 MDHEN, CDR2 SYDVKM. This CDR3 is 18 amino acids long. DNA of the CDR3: TGTGCCAGCACCCAACCGGGGGGTGCCGGCTACTCGCGGGACGGCTTCACCTTC. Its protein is CASTQPGGAGYSRDGFTF.

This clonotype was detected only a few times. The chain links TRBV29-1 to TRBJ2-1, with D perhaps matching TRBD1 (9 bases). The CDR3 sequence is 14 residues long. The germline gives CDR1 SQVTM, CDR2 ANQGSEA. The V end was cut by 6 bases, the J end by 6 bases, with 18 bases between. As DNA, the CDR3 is TGCAGCGTCCGGGGGGGACAGGGTACCAATGAGCAGTTCTTC. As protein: CSVRGGQGTNEQFF.